Shown below are 32 T cell receptor beta chains from a single sample sequenced in a study of control samples from healthy donors and cancer patients. Assay used: immunoSEQ multiplex PCR; TCRdb lists only in-frame clones, some missing. The repertoire holds 150,000 to 200,000 clones, with about 90% as singletons. Sequenced sample: blood. These receptors originate from a woman younger than 45 in good health.

The count of this clone is one. The rearrangement uses TRBV28 and TRBJ2-7, with 7 nucleotides matching TRBD1. Germline values: CDR1 MDHEN, CDR2 SYDVKM. Trimming took 4 bases from V and 6 from J; bases not matched to a gene: 6. CDR3 size: 13 residues. The CDR3 loop reads CASSSETGVEQYF. The DNA of the CDR3 is TGTGCCAGCAGTTCCGAAACAGGGGTCGAGCAGTACTTC.

The chain combines TRBV7-8 with TRBJ2-7, with unresolved D. The CDR3 has 14 residues. Germline CDR1 SGHVS, CDR2 FQNEAQ. Between the trimmed V and J ends, which lost 1 base and 0 bases, there was a span of 7 bases. The CDR3: CASSLVATSYEQYF. The DNA for the CDR3 is TGTGCCAGCAGCTTAGTTGCGACCTCCTACGAGCAGTACTTC.

The V gene is TRBV19, the J gene TRBJ1-2; D perhaps matches TRBD1 (6 bases). This CDR3 spans 13 amino acids. Deletions cut 3 bases from V and 5 bases from J, with 10 bases between. Germline assignment: CDR1 LNHDA and CDR2 SQIVND (reference sequence). In DNA form, the CDR3 reads TGTGCCAGTAGTATCGATCAGGGGTATGGCTACACCTTC. Residues: CASSIDQGYGYTF. The full variable domain, in which reference TRBV19 and TRBJ1-2 provide the parts outside the CDR3, is DGGITQSPKYLFRKEGQNVTLSCEQNLNHDAMYWYRQDPGQGLRLIYYSQIVNDFQKGDIAEGYSVSREKKESFPLTVTSAQKNPTAFYLCASSIDQGYGYTFGSGTRLTVV.

The CDR3 loop is CASSIPGGYNEQFF. The DNA for the CDR3 is TGTGCCAGTAGTATCCCCGGCGGATACAATGAGCAGTTCTTC. J is TRBJ2-1 and V is TRBV19; D gene ambiguous. The V gene lost 3 bases and the J gene lost 4 bases, with 10 bases spanning the gap. This CDR3 spans 14 amino acids. Germline V gives CDR1 LNHDA, CDR2 SQIVND (reference sequence).

The chain recombines TRBV9 with TRBJ1-6; D might be TRBD1 (6 bases). The germline V gene has CDR1 SGDLS and CDR2 YYNGEE. V gave up 2 bases and J gave up 4 bases, with 10 bases separating them. This CDR3 has 15 residues. The CDR3 nucleotides read TGTGCCAGCAGCGTTGAGGGGGGATATAATTCACCCCTCCACTTT. Amino acids: CASSVEGGYNSPLHF.

This chain uses TRBV6-5 with TRBJ2-7; TRBD1 agrees at 7 bases. Trimming removed 6 bases from V and 0 bases from J; junction bases left unmatched: 5. This CDR3 spans 14 amino acids. Per germline, CDR1 MNHEY and CDR2 SVGAGI. The CDR3 DNA follows: TGTGCCAGCAGGGGGGACAGCAGCTCCTACGAGCAGTACTTC. It codes for CASRGDSSSYEQYF.

The V call is TRBV19, the J call TRBJ2-2, with 9 bases lining up with TRBD1. The junction had 3 bases not matched to a gene; V was cut back by 5 bases and J by 5 bases. The germline gives CDR1 LNHDA, CDR2 SQIVND (reference sequence). The CDR3 spans 14 residues. In nucleotides, the CDR3 is TGTGCCAGTAGTGTGACAGGGGGTACCGGGGAGCTGTTTTTT. Amino acids: CASSVTGGTGELFF.

The chain links TRBV6-1 to TRBJ2-1; D tentatively fits TRBD1 or TRBD2 (5 bases each). V shed 3 bases and J shed 4 bases, with 13 bases lying between them. Germline CDR1 and CDR2: MNHNS and SASEGT. The CDR3 consists of 15 residues. Written as DNA, the CDR3 is TGTGCCAGCAGTGATCGGGGCAGACAGTACAATGAGCAGTTCTTC. Translated: CASSDRGRQYNEQFF.

There are a few counts of this clone. The gene calls are TRBV5-1 and TRBJ2-1, with 7 nucleotides matching TRBD2. This CDR3 contains 15 residues. The J segment lost 5 bases and the V segment lost 3 bases, leaving 8 bases of the junction unmatched. Germline CDR1 reads SGHRS; CDR2 reads YFSETQ. CDR3: CASSSEASGDNEQFF. The CDR3 DNA follows: TGCGCCAGCAGCTCGGAGGCTAGCGGTGACAATGAGCAGTTCTTC.

The CDR3 protein is CASSPPWTSGSKTQYF. CDR3 nucleotides: TGTGCCAGCAGCCCCCCCTGGACTAGCGGGAGCAAGACCCAGTACTTC. The rearrangement uses TRBV7-9 and TRBJ2-5; 13 nucleotides line up with TRBD2. Germline-derived CDR1 and CDR2 are SEHNR and FQNEAQ (reference sequence). Unmatched junction bases numbered 9, after V lost 5 bases and J lost 6 bases. This CDR3 is 16 amino acids long.

The chain employs TRBV20-1 and TRBJ1-3; D remains unclear. The CDR3 consists of 16 residues. Germline values: CDR1 DFQATT, CDR2 SNEGSKA (reference sequence). V gave up 3 bases and J gave up 4 bases, with 19 bases separating them. DNA of the CDR3: TGCAGTGCTAGTCGTTCAGGCGAATTTGTGGGAAACACCATATATTTT. Translation gives CSASRSGEFVGNTIYF.

The chain uses TRBV28 and TRBJ2-3, with D possibly matching TRBD1 (7 bases). There are 14 residues in the CDR3. Germline assignment: CDR1 MDHEN and CDR2 SYDVKM. Trimming took off 6 bases at V and 3 bases at J, with 13 bases between the two ends. CDR3: CASRGGQETDTQYF. The CDR3 coding sequence is TGTGCCAGCAGGGGAGGACAGGAGACAGATACGCAGTATTTT.

The gene calls are TRBV7-2 and TRBJ1-5; D not certain. The CDR3 covers 13 residues. Trimming shortened V by 2 bases and J by 5 bases, and 7 bases separated the two germline ends. Germline V CDR1 and CDR2: SGHTA, FQGNSA. This CDR3 is CASSLSRDQPQHF. The CDR3 DNA is TGTGCCAGCAGCTTATCTCGGGATCAGCCCCAGCATTTT.

This chain links TRBV5-5 with TRBJ2-3; D may be TRBD1 (5 bases). CDR3 size: 13 residues. In germline, CDR1 is SGHKS, CDR2 YYEKEE (reference sequence). V was shortened by 4 bases and J by 3 bases, with 9 bases between the two germline ends. CDR3 region: CASSPQGTDTQYF. The CDR3 DNA sequence: TGTGCCAGCAGCCCCCAGGGAACAGATACGCAGTATTTT.

This rearrangement joins TRBV6-5 to TRBJ1-2; TRBD1 agrees at 7 bases. V lost 9 bases, J lost 4 bases, and 8 bases stayed unmatched. The germline CDR1 and CDR2 sequences are MNHEY and SVGAGI. The CDR3 has 13 amino acids. The CDR3: CARSQGTGYGYTF. CDR3 sequence (DNA): TGTGCCAGGTCACAGGGGACGGGCTATGGCTACACCTTC.

The chain combines TRBV10-3 with TRBJ2-1; TRBD1 agrees at 8 bases. This CDR3 comprises 14 residues. With V trimmed by 3 bases and J by 8 bases, 6 bases remained unmatched. The V gene's germline CDR1 is ENHRY and CDR2 SYGVKD. The CDR3 sequence is CAISDGQGRDEQFF. DNA of the CDR3: TGTGCCATCAGTGATGGACAGGGTAGGGATGAGCAGTTCTTC.

This clone occurred once. This chain connects TRBV30 to TRBJ2-3; D possibly corresponds to TRBD1 (7 bases). Germline CDR1 GTSNPN, CDR2 SVGIG (reference sequence). The germline V and J ends were trimmed by 3 bases and 4 bases, with 11 bases remaining between them. The CDR3 has 13 residues. The CDR3 protein is CAWSVRGADTQYF. The DNA of the CDR3 is TGTGCCTGGAGCGTCAGGGGGGCAGATACGCAGTATTTT.

The chain couples TRBV7-2 to TRBJ2-7; TRBD1 is a possible D gene (6 bases). Deletions cut 5 bases from V and 6 bases from J, with 20 bases between. This CDR3 is built from 15 residues. CDR1 and CDR2 (germline): SGHTA, FQGNSA. The DNA of the CDR3 is TGTGCCAGCAGCACCAGGGGACCAACCTCCAGCGAGCAGTACTTC. Translation gives CASSTRGPTSSEQYF.

On this clone: Different DNA sequences within this sample yield the same CDR3. The CDR3 spells CAISERNTEAFF. CDR3 nucleotide sequence: TGTGCCATCAGTGAGAGGAACACTGAAGCTTTCTTT. This chain links TRBV10-3 with TRBJ1-1; D ambiguous. CDR3 length equals 12 residues. V lost 2 bases, J lost 1 base, and 2 bases lay in between. Per germline, CDR1 ENHRY and CDR2 SYGVKD.

This clone came up once. The chain uses TRBV29-1 and TRBJ2-7; D possibly corresponds to TRBD2 (7 bases). Germline assignment: CDR1 SQVTM and CDR2 ANQGSEA. V was shortened by 4 bases and J by 5 bases, with 18 bases between the two germline ends. There are 14 residues in the CDR3. The CDR3 spells CSVGWGGNGDEQYF. The CDR3 DNA follows: TGCAGCGTTGGTTGGGGGGGCAATGGGGACGAGCAGTACTTC.

The chain carries TRBV4-1 and TRBJ1-3, with D unclear. The CDR3 has 17 residues. Germline V gene data show CDR1 as MGHRA and CDR2 as YSYEKL. Trimming cost V 0 bases and J 0 bases, with 12 bases left between them. The CDR3, as DNA: TGCGCCAGCAGCCAAGATCGTGCAGGCGGCTCTGGAAACACCATATATTTT. Protein product: CASSQDRAGGSGNTIYF.

This sequence joins TRBV27 and TRBJ1-1; D call uncertain. V lost 5 bases and J 2 bases, leaving 6 bases between the germline ends. The CDR3 is 12 amino acids. The germline V gene encodes CDR1 MNHEY and CDR2 SMNVEV (reference sequence). CDR3 DNA: TGTGCCAGCAGTAGGATTAACACTGAAGCTTTCTTT. Its protein is CASSRINTEAFF.

The rearrangement joins TRBV6-2 or TRBV6-3 to TRBJ1-5; 12 bases line up with TRBD1. From germline, CDR1 is MNHEY and CDR2 SVGEGT. There are 16 residues in the CDR3. J lost 5 bases, V lost 0 bases, and 2 bases had no gene match. The CDR3 DNA sequence: TGTGCCAGCAGTTACTCCGGGACAGGGGGCTATCAGCCCCAGCATTTT. Translating it yields CASSYSGTGGYQPQHF.

Written as DNA, the CDR3 is TGTGCCAGCAGCTTAACCCACCTAGCGGGGAGCGGGGAGCTGTTTTTT. Residues: CASSLTHLAGSGELFF. This chain connects TRBV7-2 to TRBJ2-2; 9 positions match TRBD2. Germline assignment: CDR1 SGHTA and CDR2 FQGNSA. CDR3 length: 16 amino acids. Trimming at V came to 2 bases and at J to 7 bases, leaving 8 bases not matched to a gene.

The genes are TRBV9 and TRBJ2-3, with 7 bases matching TRBD2. Germline V gene sequence: CDR1 SGDLS, CDR2 YYNGEE. Trimming at V came to 4 bases and at J to 0 bases, leaving 11 bases not matched to a gene. The CDR3 consists of 17 residues. CDR3 sequence reads: CASSPLLAPTSTDTQYF. The CDR3 DNA reads TGTGCCAGCAGCCCCCTACTAGCGCCAACAAGCACAGATACGCAGTATTTT.

The chain joins TRBV7-9 to TRBJ1-3; D remains ambiguous. The CDR3 spans 16 residues. Germline loops: CDR1 SEHNR, CDR2 FQNEAQ (reference sequence). The V end lost 0 bases, the J end lost 0 bases, and 9 bases lay between the germline ends. CDR3 loop: CASSLANSRSGNTIYF. The CDR3 nucleotides are TGTGCCAGCAGCTTAGCGAACAGCCGCTCTGGAAACACCATATATTTT.

The rearrangement links TRBV4-3 to TRBJ2-6; D remains ambiguous. Trimming pared 1 base from V and 4 bases from J, leaving 8 bases between. The length of the CDR3 is 15 residues. In germline, CDR1 is LGHNA, CDR2 YSLEER. CDR3: CASSQVGSGANVLTF. CDR3 DNA sequence: TGCGCCAGCAGCCAAGTGGGTTCCGGGGCCAACGTCCTGACTTTC.

V usage is TRBV19 and J usage is TRBJ2-7; 11 bases fit TRBD2. Germline loops: CDR1 LNHDA, CDR2 SQIVND (reference sequence). The CDR3 sequence is 15 residues long. V was clipped by 5 bases and J by 5 bases; unmatched bases: 8. Written as DNA, the CDR3 is TGTGCCAGTAGTGAACTAGCGGGAGATCGCCACGAGCAGTACTTC. Its protein is CASSELAGDRHEQYF.

The chain recombines TRBV27 with TRBJ2-2; possibly TRBD2 for D (6 bases). Trimming left V 1 base short and J 5 bases short, with 17 bases between. The V gene's germline CDR1 is MNHEY and CDR2 SMNVEV (reference sequence). This CDR3 contains 17 residues. CDR3 loop: CASSLFPPSVSTGELFF. The CDR3 DNA sequence: TGTGCCAGCAGTTTATTCCCCCCTAGCGTATCGACCGGGGAGCTGTTTTTT.

The chain combines TRBV28 with TRBJ2-1; perhaps TRBD2 as D (5 bases). The CDR3 totals 17 residues. Germline V CDR1 and CDR2: MDHEN, SYDVKM. The V end was cut by 5 bases, the J end by 0 bases, with 17 bases between. The CDR3 here is CASSEAEDPSSYNEQFF. In DNA, the CDR3 is TGTGCCAGCAGTGAAGCGGAGGACCCAAGCTCCTACAATGAGCAGTTCTTC.

The chain carries TRBV3-1 (or the pseudogene TRBV3-2) and TRBJ2-3; D uncertain. V lost 1 base and J 0 bases, leaving 11 bases between the germline ends. CDR1 is LGHDT and CDR2 is YNNKEL in the germline V gene (reference sequence). The CDR3 runs to 16 residues. As DNA, the CDR3 is TGTGCCAGCAGCCAAGGTAACAGACCTAGCACAGATACGCAGTATTTT. Amino acids: CASSQGNRPSTDTQYF.

The chain has TRBV28 and TRBJ2-3, with 14 bases identical to TRBD2. The CDR3 spans 19 residues. The V segment lost 3 bases and the J segment 0 bases; nucleotides outside the gene matches: 8. Germline V lookup: CDR1 MDHEN, CDR2 SYDVKM. The DNA for the CDR3 is TGTGCCAGCAGTTTCGCTCCGGGACTAGCGGGAGAAAGCACAGATACGCAGTATTTT. Encoded protein: CASSFAPGLAGESTDTQYF.